This TCR beta chain stems from a study of T cells after yellow fever vaccination. Study at large: The fractions with low cell numbers were processed using SMART-Seq v4 Ultra Low Input. Points from the study as a whole: Contamination of FACS-sorted repertoires by abundant clonotypes from the bulk population could occur. A faster peak, day 5 versus 15, was reached by the weaker secondary response.

Looked up from germline, CDR1 is DFQATT and CDR2 is SNEGSKA (reference sequence). CDR3 length equals 15 residues. About this clonotype: Antigen: not known. A read error may produce the germline difference seen at one junction end.

Template-switching 5'RACE yielded the TCR cDNA; a universal primer site and UMIs were added in the process. MiXCR was run by TCRdb on the 5' RACE reads, yielding one entry per CDR3 protein. This sample has about 320,000 distinct CDR3 sequences, with 6.8% found just once. The source material was PBMCs, sampled about 41 days after the first yellow fever vaccination. The receptor comes from a man aged 18 to 30 who received the YFV17D yellow fever vaccine. The chain has TRBV20-1 and TRBJ2-3, with 11 bases matching TRBD1. This CDR3 is CCARGQGASTDTQYF. The CDR3 nucleotides are TGCTGTGCTAGAGGACAGGGGGCTAGCACAGATACGCAGTATTTT.